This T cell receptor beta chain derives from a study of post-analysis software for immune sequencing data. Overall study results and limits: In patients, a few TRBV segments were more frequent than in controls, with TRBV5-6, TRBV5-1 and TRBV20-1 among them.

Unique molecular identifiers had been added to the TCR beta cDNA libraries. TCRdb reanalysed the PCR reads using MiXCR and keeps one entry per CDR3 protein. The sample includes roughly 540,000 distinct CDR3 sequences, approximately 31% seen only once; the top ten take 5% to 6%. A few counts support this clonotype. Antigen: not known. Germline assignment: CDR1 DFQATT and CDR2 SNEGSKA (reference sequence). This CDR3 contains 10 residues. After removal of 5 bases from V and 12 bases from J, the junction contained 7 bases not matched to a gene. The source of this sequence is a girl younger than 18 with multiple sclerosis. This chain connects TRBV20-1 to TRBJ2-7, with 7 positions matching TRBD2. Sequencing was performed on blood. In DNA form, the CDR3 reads TGCAGTGCTCCCGGGACTACTCGGTACTTC. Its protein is CSAPGTTRYF.